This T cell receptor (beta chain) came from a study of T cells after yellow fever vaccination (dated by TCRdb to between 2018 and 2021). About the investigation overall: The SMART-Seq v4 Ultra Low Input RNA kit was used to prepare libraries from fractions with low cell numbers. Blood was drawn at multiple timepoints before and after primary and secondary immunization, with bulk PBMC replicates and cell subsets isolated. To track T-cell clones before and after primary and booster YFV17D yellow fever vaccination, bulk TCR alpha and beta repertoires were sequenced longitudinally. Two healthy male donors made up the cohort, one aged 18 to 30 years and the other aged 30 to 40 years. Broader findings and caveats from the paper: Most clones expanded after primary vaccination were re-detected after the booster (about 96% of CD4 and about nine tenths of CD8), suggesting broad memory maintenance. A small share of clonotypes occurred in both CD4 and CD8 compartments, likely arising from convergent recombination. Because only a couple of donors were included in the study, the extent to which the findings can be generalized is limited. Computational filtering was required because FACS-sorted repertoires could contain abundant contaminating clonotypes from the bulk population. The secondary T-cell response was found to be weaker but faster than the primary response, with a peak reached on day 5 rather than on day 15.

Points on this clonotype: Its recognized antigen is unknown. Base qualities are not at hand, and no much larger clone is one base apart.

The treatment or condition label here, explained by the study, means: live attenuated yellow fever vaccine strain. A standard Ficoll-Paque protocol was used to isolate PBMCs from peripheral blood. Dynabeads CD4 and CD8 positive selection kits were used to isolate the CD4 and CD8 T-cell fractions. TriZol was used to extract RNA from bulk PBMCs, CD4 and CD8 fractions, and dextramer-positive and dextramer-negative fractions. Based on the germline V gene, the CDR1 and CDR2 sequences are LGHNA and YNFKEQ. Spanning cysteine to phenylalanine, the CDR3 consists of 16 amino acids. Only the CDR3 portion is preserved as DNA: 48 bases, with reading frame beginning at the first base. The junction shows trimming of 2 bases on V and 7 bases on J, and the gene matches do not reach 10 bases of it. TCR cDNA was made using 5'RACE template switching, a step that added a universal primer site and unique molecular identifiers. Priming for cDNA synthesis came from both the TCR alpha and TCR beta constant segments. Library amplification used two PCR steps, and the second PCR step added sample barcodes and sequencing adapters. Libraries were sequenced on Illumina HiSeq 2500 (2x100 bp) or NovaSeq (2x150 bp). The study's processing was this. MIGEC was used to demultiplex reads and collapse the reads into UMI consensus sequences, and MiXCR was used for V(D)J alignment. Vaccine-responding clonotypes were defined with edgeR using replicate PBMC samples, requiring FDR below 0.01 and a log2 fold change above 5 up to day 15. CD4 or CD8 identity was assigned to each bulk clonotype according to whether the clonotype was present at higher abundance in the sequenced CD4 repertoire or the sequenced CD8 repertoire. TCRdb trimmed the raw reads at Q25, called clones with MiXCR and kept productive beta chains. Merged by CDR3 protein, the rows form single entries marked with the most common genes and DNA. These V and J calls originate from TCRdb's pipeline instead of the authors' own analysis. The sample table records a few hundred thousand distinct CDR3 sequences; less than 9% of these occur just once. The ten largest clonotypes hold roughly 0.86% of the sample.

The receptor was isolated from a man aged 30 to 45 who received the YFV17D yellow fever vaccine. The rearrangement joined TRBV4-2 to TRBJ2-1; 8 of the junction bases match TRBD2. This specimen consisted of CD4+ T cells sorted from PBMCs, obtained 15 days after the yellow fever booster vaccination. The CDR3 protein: CASSQRSGGVLNEQFF. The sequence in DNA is TGTGCCAGCAGCCAAAGGAGCGGGGGAGTCCTTAATGAGCAGTTCTTC.